The rows below give T cell receptor beta chains drawn from one sample of a study of T cells after somatic rescue of genetic block. Profiled with immunoSEQ multiplex PCR; TCRdb holds only in-frame clones, not every one. The sample includes about 63,000 clones, around 90% of them seen just once. Input material: peripheral blood mononuclear cells (PBMCs). These TCRs come from a man aged 40-49 years. CDR3s include the opening cysteine and the closing phenylalanine or tryptophan. Each record gives: D gene, J gene, V gene, clone size, CDR3 DNA, CDR3 protein. A D gene is named only where the DNA matches it firmly. Only part of the rows carry a size: once, few, many, or a class if the clone is expanded.

TRBD2,TRBJ2-4,TRBV5-1,-,TGCGCCAGCAGCTTGGTAGCCCGGACTAGCGGGTGGGTCAACCAAAACATTCAGTACTTC,CASSLVARTSGWVNQNIQYF
-,TRBJ1-4,TRBV25-1,-,TGTGCCAGCAGTGAATCCGGGGCTGGAGAAAAACTGTTTTTT,CASSESGAGEKLFF
TRBD1,TRBJ2-4,TRBV5-1,-,TGCGCCAGCACAACGGACAGGGTTGGGGGGAACATTCAGTACTTC,CASTTDRVGGNIQYF
-,TRBJ2-1,TRBV4-1,-,TGCGCCAGCAGCCAAGAAGGGGTCGGCTCGAGGAGGGGCAACAATGAGCAGTTCTTC,CASSQEGVGSRRGNNEQFF
-,TRBJ2-7,TRBV5-1,-,TGCGCCAGCAGCTTGGTAGCTGGCCCCAACGAGCAGTACTTC,CASSLVAGPNEQYF
TRBD2,TRBJ2-5,TRBV18,-,TGTGCCAGCTCACCAGGCGGGAGGGTACAAGAGACCCAGTACTTC,CASSPGGRVQETQYF
TRBD1,TRBJ2-3,TRBV6-5,-,TGTGCCAGCAGTTACAGGGACAGGGCACCAGATACGCAGTATTTT,CASSYRDRAPDTQYF
TRBD1,TRBJ1-1,TRBV9,-,TGTGCCAGCAGCGCACAGGGGCTCAACACTGAAGCTTTCTTT,CASSAQGLNTEAFF
-,TRBJ1-1,TRBV5-1,-,TGCGCCAGCAGCTTGGAGGTGGAGGGAAGGGAAGGGGCTTTCTTT,CASSLEVEGREGAFF
TRBD2,TRBJ2-1,TRBV28,-,TGTGCCAGCAGTCTAAGGTTTAGCGGGAGGAAATCCTACAATGAGCAGTTCTTC,CASSLRFSGRKSYNEQFF
-,TRBJ2-2,TRBV18,-,TGTGCCAGCTCAAAAGGGGTACACACCGGGGAGCTGTTTTTT,CASSKGVHTGELFF
TRBD1,TRBJ2-3,TRBV5-1,-,TGCGCCAGCAGCAAAGGGACAGTGACAGATACGCAGTATTTT,CASSKGTVTDTQYF
-,TRBJ2-7,TRBV4-3,-,TGCGCCAGCAGCCAATCGTCGGCCGGAGCCTACGAGCAGTACTTC,CASSQSSAGAYEQYF
TRBD1,TRBJ2-7,TRBV4-1,-,TGCGCCAGCAGCTGGGACAGCCCCTACGAGCAGTACTTC,CASSWDSPYEQYF
-,TRBJ2-7,TRBV11-3,-,TGTGCCAGCAGCTTAGCGCAGGGGGAGGTTCAGTACTTC,CASSLAQGEVQYF
-,TRBJ2-1,TRBV5-4,-,TGTGCCAGCAGAGGAGGCATGCATGAGCAGTTCTTC,CASRGGMHEQFF
-,TRBJ2-1,TRBV4-3,-,TGCGCCAGCAGCCAAGAGCCTAGTCCCGATGAGCAGTTCTTC,CASSQEPSPDEQFF
TRBD1,TRBJ2-7,TRBV11-2,-,TGTGCCAGCAGGCTGTTAACAGGGGCCTACGAGCAGTACTTC,CASRLLTGAYEQYF
-,TRBJ2-1,TRBV12-1,-,TGTGCCAGCAAGGACGGCCGCTCCTACAATGAGCAGTTCTTC,CASKDGRSYNEQFF
TRBD1,TRBJ2-7,TRBV27,-,TGTGCCAGCAGTTTCGGGACAGGTCCCTACGAGCAGTACTTC,CASSFGTGPYEQYF
-,TRBJ2-2,TRBV7-8,once,TGTGCCAGCAGCTTAGGGAGGAGACCCACCGGGGAGCTGTTTTTT,CASSLGRRPTGELFF
-,TRBJ2-3,TRBV28,-,TGTGCCAGCAGTTTACCGGGACTCCCTAGCACAGATACGCAGTATTTT,CASSLPGLPSTDTQYF